This TCR beta chain was sequenced during a study of long-term antiretroviral therapy in people with HIV. Study-wide results and caveats: Adherence to ART, viral resistance and therapy changes lacked any data.

As for this clone: The antigen remains undetermined.

Samples held roughly 0.95-11 million cryopreserved PBMC before DNA extraction. CDR1 and CDR2 from the germline V gene are SGHNT and YYREEE (reference sequence). This CDR3 has 14 amino acids. V was pared by 1 base and J by 3 bases, with 3 bases of the junction left unmatched. Researchers ran immunoSEQ v3.0 at survey level. Clones were sequenced by immunoSEQ multiplex PCR, and TCRdb holds only the in-frame ones, with some missing. This sample yields 20,000 to 30,000 clones, of which 87% are seen a single time; roughly 8.7% belongs to the top ten. Source: unsorted PBMCs, taken 1.8 years before starting antiretroviral therapy. This chain uses TRBV5-4 with TRBJ2-5; 7 positions agree with TRBD1. The source is a man aged 45-60 years with HIV. CDR3 DNA sequence: TGTGCCAGCAGCTTGTTGGGGACAGAAGAGACCCAGTACTTC. Translated, it gives CASSLLGTEETQYF.